What follows are 14 T cell receptor beta chains derived from one specimen sequenced in a study of T cells in Graves' hyperthyroidism and ophthalmopathy. The investigators amplified TCR beta CDR3 regions from RNA transcripts. In the first-round RT-PCR of the TCR CDR3, the HTBI primer set was used. TCRdb re-analysed the multiplex PCR reads in MiXCR, keeping a single row per CDR3 protein. Among around 700,000 distinct CDR3 sequences listed, around 19% were seen once. Sequenced input: blood. The receptors derive from a woman between 50 and 59 years old with Graves' hyperthyroidism that later progressed to Graves' ophthalmopathy.

DNA of the CDR3: TGTGCCAGCAGCTCCTCCGGGACAGAGGGAAACACCATATATTTT. It codes for CASSSSGTEGNTIYF. The chain recombines TRBV7-9 with TRBJ1-3; 7 nucleotides line up with TRBD1. The CDR3 covers 15 residues. V lost 4 bases and J lost 4; bases outside the gene matches: 7. CDR1 is SEHNR, CDR2 FQNEAQ, per germline (reference sequence). Combining the CDR3 with reference TRBV7-9 and TRBJ1-3 gives the whole variable domain DTGVSQNPRHKITKRGQNVTFRCDPISEHNRLYWYRQTLGQGPEFLTYFQNEAQLEKSRLLSDRFSAERPKGSFSTLEIQRTEQGDSAMYLCASSSSGTEGNTIYFGEGSWLTVV.

In its sample, this clonotype was seen a few times. V is TRBV27 and J is TRBJ1-5; 7 nucleotides match TRBD1. Germline CDR1 and CDR2: MNHEY and SMNVEV (reference sequence). The CDR3 totals 16 residues. Trimming took 5 bases from V and 6 from J; bases not matched to a gene: 13. The CDR3 loop reads CASSPRQGSAPQPQHF. The DNA for the CDR3 is TGTGCCAGCAGTCCAAGACAGGGAAGCGCGCCTCAGCCCCAGCATTTT.

CDR3 DNA sequence: TGTGCCAGCAGCGATGGGACAGCCACTGAAGCTTTCTTT. Protein: CASSDGTATEAFF. The V gene is TRBV5-6, the J gene TRBJ1-1; TRBD1 agrees at 7 bases. With 4 bases clipped from V and 4 bases from J, the junction kept 4 bases outside the gene matches. The V gene's germline CDR1 is SGHDT and CDR2 YYEEEE. The CDR3 consists of 13 residues.

This clonotype was seen only a few times. This CDR3 reads CATSENDRGQVFGEFF. As DNA, the CDR3 is TGTGCCACCAGTGAAAACGACAGGGGCCAAGTTTTTGGTGAGTTCTTC. The rearrangement links TRBV24-1 to TRBJ2-1; 8 bases fit TRBD1. Per the germline V gene, CDR1 is KGHDR and CDR2 is SFDVKD. V lost 4 bases and J lost 14; bases outside the gene matches: 18. This CDR3 comprises 16 residues.

V usage is TRBV7-9 and J usage is TRBJ1-3; a weak D match, TRBD1 (5 bases). The V gene's germline CDR1 is SEHNR and CDR2 FQNEAQ (reference sequence). Trimming shortened V by 5 bases and J by 0 bases, and 14 bases separated the two germline ends. The CDR3 consists of 16 residues. This CDR3 reads CASSLTGTGSGNTIYF. The CDR3 coding sequence is TGTGCCAGCAGCCTCACCGGGACCGGCTCTGGAAACACCATATATTTT.

This rearrangement joins TRBV27 to TRBJ1-3, with D uncertain. The CDR3 has 14 residues. Germline V gene lookup returns CDR1 MNHEY and CDR2 SMNVEV (reference sequence). Trimming stripped 5 bases from V and 5 bases from J, with 13 bases between. CDR3 coding DNA: TGTGCCAGCAGTCCCATCCTCCAGAGAAACACCATATATTTT. Encoded protein: CASSPILQRNTIYF.

The rearrangement joins TRBV5-6 to TRBJ1-2; perhaps TRBD1 as D (5 bases). Trimming stripped 4 bases from V and 4 bases from J, with 20 bases between. CDR3 length: 16 amino acids. Germline V gene lookup returns CDR1 SGHDT and CDR2 YYEEEE. CDR3 protein: CASSPEIMEGTYGYTF. The CDR3 DNA reads as TGTGCCAGCAGCCCAGAGATCATGGAGGGGACCTATGGCTACACCTTC.

In regard to this clonotype: Being one base from a much bigger clone, this may be a read error. The chain recombines TRBV7-3 with TRBJ1-1; 7 nucleotides agree with TRBD1. Germline CDR1 and CDR2: SGHTA and FQGTGA. This CDR3 region has 15 residues. The CDR3 DNA reads as TGTGCCGGCAGCCCGGGGGGACAGACGAACACTGAAGCTTTCTTT. Protein: CAGSPGGQTNTEAFF.

At least ten counts were recorded for this clonotype. This rearrangement joins TRBV7-3 to TRBJ2-1; D is unclear. The CDR3 consists of 18 residues. Trimming took 0 bases from V and 0 from J, leaving 15 bases between them. Per germline, CDR1 SGHTA and CDR2 FQGTGA. CDR3 in DNA: TGTGCCAGCAGCTTAACCCTTGATGGGTGGGCCTCCTACAATGAGCAGTTCTTC. Encoded protein: CASSLTLDGWASYNEQFF.

This sequence joins TRBV2 and TRBJ1-2; TRBD1 aligns across 7 bases. J lost 6 bases, V lost 7 bases, and 14 bases had no gene match. The CDR3 is 15 amino acids. Germline V gene sequence: CDR1 SNHLY, CDR2 FYNNEI. The CDR3 nucleotides read TGTGCCAGCACCAAGAGACAGGGAGCGGACGATGGCTACACCTTC. This gives the protein CASTKRQGADDGYTF.

The sample holds many counts of this clonotype. This chain connects TRBV2 to TRBJ1-2; perhaps TRBD1 as D (5 bases). This CDR3 is built from 13 residues. The V end lost 7 bases, the J end lost 7 bases, and 16 bases lay between the germline ends. Looked up from germline, CDR1 is SNHLY and CDR2 is FYNNEI. CDR3: CASTEVRRGGYTF. Here the CDR3 DNA reads TGTGCCAGCACTGAGGTCAGGAGGGGTGGCTACACCTTC. The full variable domain, its missing parts supplied by reference TRBV2 and TRBJ1-2, is EPEVTQTPSHQVTQMGQEVILRCVPISNHLYFYWYRQILGQKVEFLVSFYNNEISEKSEIFDDQFSVERPDGSNFTLKIRSTKLEDSAMYFCASTEVRRGGYTFGSGTRLTVV.

The rearrangement links TRBV3-1 to TRBJ2-1; 10 bases match TRBD2. Per germline, CDR1 LGHDT and CDR2 YNNKEL (reference sequence). J lost 10 bases, V lost 4 bases, and 1 base had no gene match. The CDR3 is made up of 12 amino acids. CDR3 bases: TGTGCCAGCAGCCCGGGACTAGCGGAGCAGTTCTTC. Protein sequence: CASSPGLAEQFF.

The rearrangement joins TRBV3-1 to TRBJ1-2; D unresolved. Trimming stripped 1 base from V and 3 bases from J, with 15 bases between. The germline CDR1 and CDR2 sequences are LGHDT and YNNKEL (reference sequence). The CDR3 contains 16 residues. The CDR3 nucleotides read TGTGCCAGCAGCCAAGCTCCGGGCTACGGCGACTATGGCTACACCTTC. Translating it yields CASSQAPGYGDYGYTF.

This chain connects TRBV4-1 to TRBJ1-5; the match to TRBD1 covers 7 bases. The CDR3 runs to 15 residues. Germline loops: CDR1 MGHRA, CDR2 YSYEKL. V lost 8 bases to trimming and J lost 5 bases; unmatched junction nucleotides: 12. The CDR3 DNA reads as TGCGCCAGCGGCCCCCCTGACAGGGTGCATCAGCCCCAGCATTTT. Amino acids: CASGPPDRVHQPQHF.